Sequencing of this TCR beta chain was carried out in a study of identical twins. From germline, CDR1 is SGHTA and CDR2 FQGNSA. Trimming took off 7 bases at V and 4 bases at J, with 23 bases between the two ends. This CDR3 is built from 16 residues. It was template switching that added a universal primer site, and there were unique molecular identifiers on the cDNA. TCRdb re-called the 5' RACE reads through MiXCR, storing one row per CDR3 protein. Among approximately 240,000 distinct CDR3 sequences listed, over 12% were seen once. Only a few counts were recorded for this clonotype. V and J are TRBV7-2 and TRBJ2-7; tentative D call: TRBD2 (6 bases). The sequencing input was memory (CD45RO+) T cells sorted from blood. This clonotype originated in a woman under 30 in good health. CDR3 sequence reads: CASNSGPGTAVYEQYF. CDR3 nucleotides: TGTGCCAGCAACTCCGGCCCCGGGACTGCCGTTTACGAGCAGTACTTC.